The sequence of this TCR beta chain was determined in a study of shared clonotypes between healthy human individuals. Study as a whole: Three plates each covered CD4 naive and memory; CD8 naive two, CD8 memory one. Study-level results: The represented genetic and exposure-history diversity was limited by the small number of donors. The study generally estimated greater richness for naive than memory subsets. Shared across a few donors were roughly 4.7% of the naive CD4 clonotypes.

The CDR3 totals 15 residues. The germline V gene has CDR1 MDHEN and CDR2 SYDVKM. The V end lost 1 base, the J end lost 1 base, and 10 bases lay between the germline ends. The table came from immunoSEQ multiplex PCR; TCRdb's copy has only in-frame clones and leaves some out. Here the sample spans around 620,000 clones, around 95% being singletons. A remark on this clone: Its target is not known.

CD8 cells regarded as naive lacked CD45RO, were positively chosen for CCR7, and omitted terminally differentiated effector memory CD45RA+ cells. The V and J genes are TRBV28 and TRBJ1-1; no clear D. This clonotype was sampled from a woman aged 25 to 39 in good health. The sample comprised naive CD8+ T cells sorted from blood. In nucleotides, the CDR3 is TGTGCCAGCAGTTTATTGGCAGGAAGGAACACTGAAGCTTTCTTT. This gives the protein CASSLLAGRNTEAFF.